This T cell receptor beta chain was documented in a study of cytomegalovirus exposure and HLA in healthy donors. Study details: Genotyping showed 81% of roughly 400 donors falling in the Caucasian-associated ancestry cluster.

This clone was seen once. As yet, its antigen is unknown. PCR employed 60 Vbeta and 13 Jbeta primers. Generated by immunoSEQ multiplex PCR, the TCRdb table keeps only in-frame clones and is missing some. The table shows around 130,000 clones, with 88% occurring only once. Overall study results and limits: Sequencing likely generated an artifact that appeared as a cluster of highly shared sequence variants. Across donors, presence/absence analyses took sequencing depth to be roughly uniform. The sole available immune exposure information was CMV serostatus.

The sequenced material came from PBMCs. This TCR was sampled from a woman aged 40 to 55 in good health and CMV-seronegative.

The CDR3 here is CASSPPDSSGANVLTF. The CDR3 DNA reads as TGCGCCAGCAGCCCACCCGACAGCTCTGGGGCCAACGTCCTGACTTTC. The chain uses TRBV5-1 and TRBJ2-6, with a possible D match to TRBD1 (5 bases). Germline CDR1 and CDR2: SGHRS and YFSETQ. The V end was cut by 4 bases, the J end by 0 bases, with 11 bases between. This CDR3 is built from 16 residues.